This is a list of T cell receptor beta chains from one sample in a study of shared clonotypes between healthy human individuals. Sequencing was performed with immunoSEQ multiplex PCR; in TCRdb, only in-frame clones are kept and a portion is missing. Of under 2.5 million clones in the sample, around 90% were seen once. Sequenced: naive CD4+ T cells from PBMCs. The origin of the receptors is a man between 18 and 35 years old in good health. Some clones in this sample may be carry-over from other donors' samples. Each CDR3 is given with its conserved first and last residue. Each record gives: J gene, clone size, V gene, D gene, CDR3 DNA, CDR3 protein. A D gene is named only where the DNA matches it firmly. Some rows have no size entry. The others give once, few or many, or a class for an expanded clone.

TRBJ2-7	NA	TRBV19	NA	TGTGCCAGTAGTATCTCGCAGGCGGAGTACGAGCAGTACTTC	CASSISQAEYEQYF
TRBJ2-7	NA	TRBV10-3	NA	TGTGCCATCAGGGGATGGCAGTCCTACGAGCAGTACTTC	CAIRGWQSYEQYF
TRBJ1-1	NA	TRBV6-6	NA	TGTGCCAGCACCCCCTACCCTGACTCGGGCCTCGCTGAAGCTTTCTTT	CASTPYPDSGLAEAFF
TRBJ1-1	NA	TRBV19	NA	TGTGCCAGTAGTATTCTAAGGGGCAGGACTGAAGCTTTCTTT	CASSILRGRTEAFF
TRBJ2-3	NA	TRBV6-1	NA	TGTGCCAGCAGTGGGGCGGGGCAGATCACAGATACGCAGTATTTT	CASSGAGQITDTQYF
TRBJ2-1	NA	TRBV5-1	NA	TGCGCCAGCAGCTTGGACTTGCGAAGTGAGCAGTTCTTC	CASSLDLRSEQFF
TRBJ1-1	NA	TRBV28	NA	TGTGCCAGCAGCCGGCGCGGGGGGATTAACACTGAAGCTTTCTTT	CASSRRGGINTEAFF
TRBJ2-3	NA	TRBV5-1	NA	TGCGCCAGCACCATCAACCCCTCTTTGGAGAGCGCGCAGTATTTT	CASTINPSLESAQYF
TRBJ1-1	NA	TRBV5-1	NA	TGCGCCAGCGCCGGGACGCGGGCCGGCGACACTGAAGCTTTCTTT	CASAGTRAGDTEAFF
TRBJ2-7	NA	TRBV27	NA	TGTGCCAGCAGTTTATACCCGGGAGGGGGCCACGAGCAGTACTTC	CASSLYPGGGHEQYF
TRBJ1-1	NA	TRBV7-3	NA	TGTGCCAGCAGCTTGGAGGACCATTTGAACACTGAAGCTTTCTTT	CASSLEDHLNTEAFF
TRBJ2-2	NA	TRBV21-1	NA	TGTGCCAGCAGCAGACGTGACAGAACAGGTCTCCCCGGGGAGCTGTTTTTT	CASSRRDRTGLPGELFF
TRBJ2-5	once	TRBV10-3	TRBD2	TGTGCCTCTGGACTAGCGGGAGAACAAGAGACCCAGTACTTC	CASGLAGEQETQYF
TRBJ2-2	once	TRBV15	NA	TGTGCCACCAGCAGAGATGCCGGGGAGCTGTTTTTT	CATSRDAGELFF
TRBJ1-1	few	TRBV7-2	NA	TGTGCCAGCAGCTTACTCGGGTCCAGGTTGAACACTGAAGCTTTCTTT	CASSLLGSRLNTEAFF
TRBJ2-2	NA	TRBV5-1	TRBD2	TGCGCCAGCAGCTTGCCTAGCGGGCCCGGGGAGCTGTTTTTT	CASSLPSGPGELFF
TRBJ1-4	NA	TRBV5-5	NA	TGTGCCAGCAGCTTGGGGATGGTGGCTAATGAAAAACTGTTTTTT	CASSLGMVANEKLFF
TRBJ2-2	NA	TRBV5-6	NA	TGTGCCAACAGCCTTCGGGTCGGGGGAGGCACCGGGGAGCTGTTTTTT	CANSLRVGGGTGELFF
TRBJ2-1	NA	TRBV6-1	TRBD2	TGTGCCAGCAGCCCTTGGACTAGCGGGAGTACGATCTTC	CASSPWTSGSTIF
TRBJ2-7	NA	TRBV19	TRBD2	TGTGCCAGTAGTATAGATCTACTTAACAGGGCTAGCGGGCAGAGCTCCTACGAGCAGTACTTC	CASSIDLLNRASGQSSYEQYF
TRBJ1-1	NA	TRBV2	NA	TGTGCCAGCAGCAGGAACATGAACACTGAAGCTTTCTTT	CASSRNMNTEAFF
TRBJ2-7	NA	TRBV5-1	NA	TGCGCCAGCAGCTGGGGGGGACACCCATACGAGCAGTACTTC	CASSWGGHPYEQYF
TRBJ1-1	NA	TRBV11-3	NA	TGTGCCAGCAGCTTTGGGGGGTTGAACACTGAAGCTTTCTTT	CASSFGGLNTEAFF
TRBJ1-1	NA	TRBV2	NA	TGTGCCAGCAGTGGACAGTTAGACACTGAAGCTTTCTTT	CASSGQLDTEAFF
TRBJ2-1	NA	TRBV5-4	TRBD2	TGTGCCAGCAGACCTAGCGGGAGGAGCTCCTACAATGAGCAGTTCTTC	CASRPSGRSSYNEQFF
TRBJ1-2	NA	TRBV6-5	NA	TGTGCCAGCAGGCCTCATTTACGGATTAACTATGGCTACACCTTC	CASRPHLRINYGYTF
TRBJ2-6	NA	TRBV28	TRBD2	TGTGCCAGCAGTCTTGAGCGGGGGGGCCCTGGGGCCAACGTCCTGACTTTC	CASSLERGGPGANVLTF
TRBJ1-1	NA	TRBV28	TRBD1	TGTGCCAGCAGTTCCCTCCAGACAGGGGGAATCACTGAAGCTTTCTTT	CASSSLQTGGITEAFF
TRBJ2-1	once	TRBV18	TRBD1	TGTGCCAGCTCACCGCAGGGGGCGACCTACAATGAGCAGTTCTTC	CASSPQGATYNEQFF
TRBJ2-1	NA	TRBV5-4	TRBD1	TGTGCCAGCAGGTTAGGGGGCTATAACAATGAGCAGTTCTTC	CASRLGGYNNEQFF
TRBJ2-2	NA	TRBV20-1	NA	TGCAGTGCTAGCACCGGGGAGCTGTTTTTT	CSASTGELFF
TRBJ2-7	NA	TRBV7-2	TRBD2	TGTGCCAGCGAGGGTAGCGGGACCTACGAGCAGTACTTC	CASEGSGTYEQYF
TRBJ2-7	NA	TRBV5-4	TRBD1	TGTGCCAGCAGCTTGGAGACAGGGGGCTTCTACGAGCAGTACTTC	CASSLETGGFYEQYF
TRBJ2-1	NA	TRBV30	NA	TGTGCCTGGAAGAAGGTTGAGCAGTTCTTC	CAWKKVEQFF
TRBJ1-1	NA	TRBV28	TRBD1	TGTGCCAGCAGTTTAGGGCGCGGCAGGGGGCTGGGTGAAGCTTTCTTT	CASSLGRGRGLGEAFF
TRBJ2-5	once	TRBV7-7	TRBD2	TGTGCCAGCAGCTTAGGGCCTTTGCGGGAGGAGACCCAGTACTTC	CASSLGPLREETQYF
TRBJ2-1	NA	TRBV5-1	NA	TGCGCCAGCAGCCCAGAGCCACACAATGAGCAGTTCTTC	CASSPEPHNEQFF
TRBJ2-7	NA	TRBV28	TRBD1	TGTGCCAGCAGGCGCGGGACAGGGCTTCCCTACGAGCAGTACTTC	CASRRGTGLPYEQYF
TRBJ2-7	NA	TRBV28	TRBD1	TGTGCCAGCAGTACTGCCGGGACAGGGGCCTACGAGCAGTACTTC	CASSTAGTGAYEQYF
TRBJ2-7	NA	TRBV5-1	NA	TGCGCCAGCAGCTTGGCCTCTTCCCCGAAGCCCTCCTACGAGCAGTACTTC	CASSLASSPKPSYEQYF
TRBJ1-5	NA	TRBV19	NA	TGTGCCAGTAGTTTAGACAGGCCCAATCAGCCCCAGCATTTT	CASSLDRPNQPQHF
TRBJ2-1	NA	TRBV6-6	TRBD1	TGTGCCAGCAGATATGATACAGGGGGGAATGAGCAGTTCTTC	CASRYDTGGNEQFF
TRBJ2-7	NA	TRBV5-1	NA	TGCGCCAGCAGCTTGGTGCCAGGGAACCACGAGCAGTACTTC	CASSLVPGNHEQYF
TRBJ2-5	NA	TRBV11-2	NA	TGTGCCAGCAGCTTATTACGGGGGGCAGGGGAGACCCAGTACTTC	CASSLLRGAGETQYF
TRBJ1-2	NA	TRBV19	TRBD1	TGTGCCAGTAGTATTACAGGGGGGTATGGCTACACCTTC	CASSITGGYGYTF
TRBJ2-7	NA	TRBV28	TRBD2	TGTGCCAGCAGGGGACTAGCGGGACTTCGCGAGCAGTACTTC	CASRGLAGLREQYF
TRBJ1-1	few	TRBV5-1	TRBD1	TGCGCCAGCAGCTTTACAGGGGTAAACTTGAACACTGAAGCTTTCTTT	CASSFTGVNLNTEAFF
TRBJ1-5	NA	TRBV28	NA	TGTGCCAGCACCCCCCGGGACCGTGGGAATCAGCCCCAGCATTTT	CASTPRDRGNQPQHF
TRBJ2-1	NA	TRBV19	TRBD2	TGTGCCAGTAGTCGGGGGGAAAGAGCTGTGGGCCACAATGAGCAGTTCTTC	CASSRGERAVGHNEQFF
TRBJ1-2	NA	TRBV6-5	TRBD1	TGTGCCAGCAGACAGGGGAGATATAACTATGGCTACACCTTC	CASRQGRYNYGYTF
TRBJ1-2	once	TRBV6-5	NA	TGTGCCAGCAGTTACTCGAAGGAGAAAAACTATGGCTACACCTTC	CASSYSKEKNYGYTF
TRBJ2-5	once	TRBV5-4	NA	TGTGCCAGCAGCTTGACTTTGGACGAGACCCAGTACTTC	CASSLTLDETQYF
TRBJ2-1	NA	TRBV5-1	NA	TGCGCCAGCAGCTTGACCAGCGGAGCCTACAATGAGCAGTTCTTC	CASSLTSGAYNEQFF
TRBJ1-4	NA	TRBV6-6	TRBD1	TGTGCCAGCAGCCAGGCCGGGACAGACGAAAAACTGTTTTTT	CASSQAGTDEKLFF
TRBJ1-5	NA	TRBV7-3	NA	TGTGCCAGCAGCCCAAGGGGGGGCCAGCCCCAGCATTTT	CASSPRGGQPQHF